These 9 T cell receptor beta chains share one sample of origin, sequenced in a study of blood T cell repertoires in COVID-19. Produced via immunoSEQ multiplex PCR; TCRdb's table is partial and in-frame only. The table records 330,000 or so clones, about nine tenths of them present only once. Input material: peripheral blood. The origin of the receptors is a woman aged 60-75 years with COVID-19, enrolled during active disease.

The rearrangement joins TRBV7-8 to TRBJ1-2; 12 bases are a match to TRBD1. Germline loops: CDR1 SGHVS, CDR2 FQNEAQ. There are 17 residues in the CDR3. V dropped 5 bases and J dropped 4; count of bases not matched to a gene: 11. CDR3 sequence (DNA): TGTGCCAGCAGCCAGACCGGGACAGGGGGCGGTGGCTATGGCTACACCTTC. Protein product: CASSQTGTGGGGYGYTF.

The chain combines TRBV4-1 with TRBJ2-7, with 10 bases fitting TRBD2. Germline V gene sequence: CDR1 MGHRA, CDR2 YSYEKL. This CDR3 has 16 residues. V shed 2 bases and J 3 bases; nucleotides not matched to a gene: 7. This CDR3 is CASSQTSLAGDYEQYF. CDR3 sequence (DNA): TGCGCCAGCAGCCAAACTAGTCTAGCGGGGGACTACGAGCAGTACTTC.

This clone was observed once. The CDR3 protein is CASSIHELAYEQYF. CDR3 DNA sequence: TGTGCCAGCAGCATTCACGAGCTAGCCTACGAGCAGTACTTC. The chain is built from TRBV7-2 and TRBJ2-7; D is unclear. The germline gives CDR1 SGHTA, CDR2 FQGNSA. There are 14 residues in the CDR3. V was pared by 5 bases and J by 2 bases, with 13 bases between.

The rearrangement joins TRBV24-1 to TRBJ1-1; tentative D call: TRBD1 (6 bases). Trimming stripped 5 bases from V and 10 bases from J, with 10 bases between. Germline V lookup: CDR1 KGHDR, CDR2 SFDVKD. The CDR3 has 11 residues. The CDR3 DNA follows: TGTGCCACCAGTGTTGGGACACGAGCTTTCTTT. Translating gives CATSVGTRAFF.

V gene TRBV7-3 combines with J gene TRBJ2-3, with 10 bases aligning to TRBD2. Trimming took 4 bases from V and 5 from J; bases not matched to a gene: 12. This CDR3 spans 17 amino acids. Germline CDR1 is SGHTA and CDR2 is FQGTGA. The CDR3 bases are TGTGCCAGCAGCTCCCAATCTGAAGCGGGGGGGCTAGATACGCAGTATTTT. Protein sequence: CASSSQSEAGGLDTQYF. The full variable domain, rest sourced from reference TRBV7-3 and TRBJ2-3, is GAGVSQTPSNKVTEKGKYVELRCDPISGHTALYWYRQSLGQGPEFLIYFQGTGAADDSGLPNDRFFAVRPEGSVSTLKIQRTERGDSAVYLCASSSQSEAGGLDTQYFGPGTRLTVL.

The chain has TRBV5-8 and TRBJ1-3; 7 bases are a match to TRBD1. Germline loops: CDR1 SGHTS, CDR2 YDEGEE. V shed 1 base, J shed 2 bases, and the junction held 9 bases outside the gene matches. CDR3 size: 17 residues. The CDR3 DNA reads as TGTGCCAGCAGCTTGAGAAGGGACAGTTTTCCTGGAAACACCATATATTTT. Amino acids: CASSLRRDSFPGNTIYF.

The gene calls are TRBV3-1 (or the pseudogene TRBV3-2) and TRBJ2-5; TRBD2 matches 9 bases. Germline loops: CDR1 LGHDT, CDR2 YNNKEL (reference sequence). After removal of 3 bases from V and 9 bases from J, the junction contained 11 bases not matched to a gene. The CDR3 spans 15 residues. The CDR3 sequence: CASSHSASGVIAQYF. CDR3 nucleotides: TGTGCCAGCAGCCATTCGGCTAGCGGGGTGATCGCCCAGTACTTC.

The rearrangement joins TRBV28 to TRBJ1-1; D might be TRBD1 (6 bases). This CDR3 spans 15 amino acids. Germline CDR1 is MDHEN and CDR2 is SYDVKM. The ends were cut back, 2 bases at V and 0 bases at J, with 10 bases in the middle. The CDR3: CASSLPSGVNTEAFF. CDR3 DNA: TGTGCCAGCAGTTTACCCTCAGGGGTGAACACTGAAGCTTTCTTT.

The V call is TRBV18, the J call TRBJ1-2, with a possible D match to TRBD1 (6 bases). V was clipped by 5 bases and J by 4 bases, with 17 bases between them. Germline-derived CDR1 and CDR2 are KGHSH and LQKENI. This CDR3 contains 15 residues. The DNA for the CDR3 is TGTGCCAGCTCAGACAGGACCTTAGGAGGCTATGGCTACACCTTC. This encodes CASSDRTLGGYGYTF.